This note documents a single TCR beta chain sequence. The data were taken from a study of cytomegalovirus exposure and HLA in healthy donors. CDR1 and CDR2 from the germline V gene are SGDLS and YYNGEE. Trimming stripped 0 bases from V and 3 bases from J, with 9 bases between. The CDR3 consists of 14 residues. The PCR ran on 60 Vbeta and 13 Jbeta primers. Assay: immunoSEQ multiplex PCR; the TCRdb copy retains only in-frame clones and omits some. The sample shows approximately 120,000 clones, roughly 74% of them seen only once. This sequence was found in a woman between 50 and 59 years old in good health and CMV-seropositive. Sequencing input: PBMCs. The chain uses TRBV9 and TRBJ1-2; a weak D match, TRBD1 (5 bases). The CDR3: CASSVDPGDYGYTF. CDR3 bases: TGTGCCAGCAGCGTAGACCCGGGGGACTATGGCTACACCTTC.